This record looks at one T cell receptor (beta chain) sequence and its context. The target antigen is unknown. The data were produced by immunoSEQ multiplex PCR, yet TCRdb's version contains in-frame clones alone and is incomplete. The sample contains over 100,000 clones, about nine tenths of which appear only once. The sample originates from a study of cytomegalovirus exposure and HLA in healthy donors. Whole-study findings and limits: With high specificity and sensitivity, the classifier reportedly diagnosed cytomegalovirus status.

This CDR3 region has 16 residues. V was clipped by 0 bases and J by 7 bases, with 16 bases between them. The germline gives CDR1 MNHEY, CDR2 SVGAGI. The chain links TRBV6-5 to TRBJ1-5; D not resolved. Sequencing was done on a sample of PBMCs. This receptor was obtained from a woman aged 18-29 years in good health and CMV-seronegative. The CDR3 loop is CASSYSKWVTGQPQHF. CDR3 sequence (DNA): TGTGCCAGCAGTTACTCGAAATGGGTGACTGGACAGCCCCAGCATTTT.